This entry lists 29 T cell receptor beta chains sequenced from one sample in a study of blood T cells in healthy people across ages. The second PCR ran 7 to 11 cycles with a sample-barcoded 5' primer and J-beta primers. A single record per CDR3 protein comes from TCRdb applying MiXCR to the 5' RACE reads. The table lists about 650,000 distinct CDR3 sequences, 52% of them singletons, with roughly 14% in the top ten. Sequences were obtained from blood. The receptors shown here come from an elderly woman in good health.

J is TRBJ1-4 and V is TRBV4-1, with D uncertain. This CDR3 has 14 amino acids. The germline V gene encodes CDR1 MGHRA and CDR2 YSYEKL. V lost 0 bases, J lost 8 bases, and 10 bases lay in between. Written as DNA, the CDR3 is TGCGCCAGCAGCCAAGAGCGACCAACAGAAAAACTGTTTTTT. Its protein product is CASSQERPTEKLFF.

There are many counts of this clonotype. CDR3 amino acids: CASSLSSSQNNEQFF. CDR3 nucleotides: TGTGCCAGCAGCTTAAGTAGTTCACAGAACAATGAGCAGTTCTTC. This rearrangement joins TRBV7-6 to TRBJ2-1; no definite D call. Trimming removed 2 bases at V and 5 bases at J, with 13 bases between. Germline CDR1 reads SGHVS; CDR2 reads FNYEAQ. The CDR3 sequence is 15 residues long.

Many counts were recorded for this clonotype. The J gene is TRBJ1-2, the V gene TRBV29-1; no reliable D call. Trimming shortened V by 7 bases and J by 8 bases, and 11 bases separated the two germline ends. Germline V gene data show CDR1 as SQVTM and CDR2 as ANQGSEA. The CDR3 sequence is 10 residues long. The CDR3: CSAQPGGYTF. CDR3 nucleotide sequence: TGCAGCGCCCAGCCGGGGGGCTACACCTTC.

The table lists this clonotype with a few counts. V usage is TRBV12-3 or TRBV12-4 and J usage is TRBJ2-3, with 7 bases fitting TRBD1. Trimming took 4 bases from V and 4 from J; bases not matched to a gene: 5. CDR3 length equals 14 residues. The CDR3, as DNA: TGTGCCAGCAGTTGGTACAGGGGTGCAGATACGCAGTATTTT. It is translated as CASSWYRGADTQYF.

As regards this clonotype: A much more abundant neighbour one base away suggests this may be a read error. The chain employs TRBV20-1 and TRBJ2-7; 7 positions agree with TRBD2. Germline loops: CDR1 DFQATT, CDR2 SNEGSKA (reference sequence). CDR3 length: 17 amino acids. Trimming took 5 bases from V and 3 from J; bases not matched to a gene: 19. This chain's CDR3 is CSAFRTSRRGLRYEQYF. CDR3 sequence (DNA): TGCAGTGCTTTCCGGACTAGTAGGCGGGGACTACGCTACGAGCAGTACTTC.

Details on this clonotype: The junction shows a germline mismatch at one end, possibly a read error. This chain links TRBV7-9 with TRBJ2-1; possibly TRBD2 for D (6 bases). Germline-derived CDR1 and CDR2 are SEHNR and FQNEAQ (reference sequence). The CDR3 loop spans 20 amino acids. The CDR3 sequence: CVSSLAVPGTLLGSYNEQFF. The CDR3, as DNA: TGTGTCAGCAGCTTAGCGGTCCCAGGAACTTTGCTCGGTTCCTACAATGAGCAGTTCTTC.

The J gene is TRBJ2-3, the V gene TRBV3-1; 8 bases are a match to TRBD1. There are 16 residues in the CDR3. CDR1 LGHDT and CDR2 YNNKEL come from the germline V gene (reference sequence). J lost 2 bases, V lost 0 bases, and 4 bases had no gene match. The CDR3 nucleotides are TGTGCCAGCAGCCAAGATGACAGGGGATTCACAGATACGCAGTATTTT. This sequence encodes CASSQDDRGFTDTQYF.

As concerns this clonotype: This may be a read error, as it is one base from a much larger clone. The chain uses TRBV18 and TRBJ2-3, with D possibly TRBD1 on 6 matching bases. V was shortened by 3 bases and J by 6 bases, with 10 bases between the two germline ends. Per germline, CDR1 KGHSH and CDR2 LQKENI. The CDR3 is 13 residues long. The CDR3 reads CASSPNRVDTQYF. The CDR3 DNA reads TGTGCCAGCTCACCGAACAGGGTCGATACGCAGTATTTT.

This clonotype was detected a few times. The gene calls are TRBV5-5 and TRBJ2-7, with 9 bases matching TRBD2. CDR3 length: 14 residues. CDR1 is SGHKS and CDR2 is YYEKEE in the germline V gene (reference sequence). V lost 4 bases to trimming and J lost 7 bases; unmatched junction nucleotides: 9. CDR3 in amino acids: CASSGLLAGNEQYF. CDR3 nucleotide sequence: TGTGCCAGCAGCGGCTTACTAGCGGGCAATGAGCAGTACTTC.

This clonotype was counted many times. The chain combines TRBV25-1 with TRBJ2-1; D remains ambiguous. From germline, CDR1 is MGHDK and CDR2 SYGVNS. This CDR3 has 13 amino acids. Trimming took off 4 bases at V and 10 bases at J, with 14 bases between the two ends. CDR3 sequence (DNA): TGTGCCAGCAGTGTTCGGTACCGTCGGGAGCAGTTCTTC. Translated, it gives CASSVRYRREQFF.

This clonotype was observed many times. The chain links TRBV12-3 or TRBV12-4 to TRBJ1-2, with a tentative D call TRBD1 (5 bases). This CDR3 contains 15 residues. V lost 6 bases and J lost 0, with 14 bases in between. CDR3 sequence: CASSQPGLPNYGYTF. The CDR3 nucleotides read TGTGCCAGCAGCCAACCGGGACTCCCTAACTATGGCTACACCTTC.

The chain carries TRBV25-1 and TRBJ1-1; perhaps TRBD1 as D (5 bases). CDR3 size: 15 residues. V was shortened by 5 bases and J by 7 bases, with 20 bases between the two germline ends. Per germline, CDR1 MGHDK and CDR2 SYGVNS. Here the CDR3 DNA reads TGTGCCAGCAGTCCTTGGGGCACCCTTGATGATGAAGCTTTCTTT. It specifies CASSPWGTLDDEAFF.

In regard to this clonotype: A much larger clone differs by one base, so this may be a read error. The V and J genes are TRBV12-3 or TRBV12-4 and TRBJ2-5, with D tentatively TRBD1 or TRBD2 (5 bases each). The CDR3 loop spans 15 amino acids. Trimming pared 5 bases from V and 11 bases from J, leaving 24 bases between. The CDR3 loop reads CASSVHQGAVGEQYF. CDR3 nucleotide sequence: TGTGCCAGCAGTGTCCACCAGGGAGCGGTCGGTGAGCAGTACTTC.

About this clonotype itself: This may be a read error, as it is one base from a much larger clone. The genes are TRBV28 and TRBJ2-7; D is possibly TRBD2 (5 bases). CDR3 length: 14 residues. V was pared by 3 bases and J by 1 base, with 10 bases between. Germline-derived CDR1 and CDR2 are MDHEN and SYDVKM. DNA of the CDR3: TGTGCCAGCAGTTTGAGAGGGATGTCCTACGAGCAGTACTTC. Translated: CASSLRGMSYEQYF.

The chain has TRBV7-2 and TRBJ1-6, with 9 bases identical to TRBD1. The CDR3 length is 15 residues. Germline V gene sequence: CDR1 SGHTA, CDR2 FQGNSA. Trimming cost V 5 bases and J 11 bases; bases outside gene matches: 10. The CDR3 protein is CASSQTGGRLPPLHF. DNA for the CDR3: TGTGCCAGCAGCCAAACAGGGGGCAGGCTTCCACCCCTCCACTTT. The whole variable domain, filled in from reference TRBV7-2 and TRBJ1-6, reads GAGVSQSPSNKVTEKGKDVELRCDPISGHTALYWYRQSLGQGLEFLIYFQGNSAPDKSGLPSDRFSAERTGGSVSTLTIQRTQQEDSAVYLCASSQTGGRLPPLHFGNGTRLTVT.

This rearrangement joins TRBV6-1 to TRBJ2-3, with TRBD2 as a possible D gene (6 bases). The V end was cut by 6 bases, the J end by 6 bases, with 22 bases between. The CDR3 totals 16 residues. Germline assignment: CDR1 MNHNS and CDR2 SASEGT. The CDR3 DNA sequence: TGTGCCAGCAGGGTAGCGGTTGGCTTCCTGGCGGATACGCAGTATTTT. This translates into CASRVAVGFLADTQYF.

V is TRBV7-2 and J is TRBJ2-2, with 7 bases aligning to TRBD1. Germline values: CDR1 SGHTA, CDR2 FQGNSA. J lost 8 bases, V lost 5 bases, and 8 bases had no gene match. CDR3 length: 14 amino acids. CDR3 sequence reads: CASSPDRSIGELFF. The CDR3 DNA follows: TGTGCCAGCAGCCCGGACAGGTCGATAGGGGAGCTGTTTTTT. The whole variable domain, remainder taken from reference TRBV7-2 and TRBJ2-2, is GAGVSQSPSNKVTEKGKDVELRCDPISGHTALYWYRQSLGQGLEFLIYFQGNSAPDKSGLPSDRFSAERTGGSVSTLTIQRTQQEDSAVYLCASSPDRSIGELFFGEGSRLTVL.

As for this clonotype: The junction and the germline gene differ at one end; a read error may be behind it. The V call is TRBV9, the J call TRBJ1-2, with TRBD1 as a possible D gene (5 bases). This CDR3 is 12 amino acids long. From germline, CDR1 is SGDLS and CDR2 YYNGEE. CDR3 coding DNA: TGTGCCAGCAGCCCCCAAGGGGATGGCCACACCTTC. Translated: CASSPQGDGHTF. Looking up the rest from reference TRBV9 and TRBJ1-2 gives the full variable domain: DSGVTQTPKHLITATGQRVTLRCSPRSGDLSVYWYQQSLDQGLQFLIQYYNGEERAKGNILERFSAQQFPDLHSELNLSSLELGDSALYFCASSPQGDGHTFGSGTRLTVV.

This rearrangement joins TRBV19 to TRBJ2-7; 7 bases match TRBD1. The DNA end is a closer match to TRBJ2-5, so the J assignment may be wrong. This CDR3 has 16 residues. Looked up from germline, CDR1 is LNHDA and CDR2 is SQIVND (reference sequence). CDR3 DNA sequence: TGTGCCAGTAAACCTACCGGGACAGTATGGTCGGAGACCCAGTACTTC. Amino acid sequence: CASKPTGTVWSETQYF.

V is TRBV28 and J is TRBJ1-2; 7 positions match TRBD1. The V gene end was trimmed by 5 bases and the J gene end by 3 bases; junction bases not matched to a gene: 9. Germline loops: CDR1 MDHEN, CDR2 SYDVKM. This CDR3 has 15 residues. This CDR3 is CASSLRDSNHYGYTF. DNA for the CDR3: TGTGCCAGCAGTCTCCGGGACAGTAACCACTATGGCTACACCTTC.

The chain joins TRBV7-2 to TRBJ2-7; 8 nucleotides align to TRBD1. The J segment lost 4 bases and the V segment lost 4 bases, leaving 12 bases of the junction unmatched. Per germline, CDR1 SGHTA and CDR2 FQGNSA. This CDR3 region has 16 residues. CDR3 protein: CASSSMDRVIPYEQYF. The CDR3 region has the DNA TGTGCCAGCAGCTCCATGGACAGGGTCATACCTTACGAGCAGTACTTC.

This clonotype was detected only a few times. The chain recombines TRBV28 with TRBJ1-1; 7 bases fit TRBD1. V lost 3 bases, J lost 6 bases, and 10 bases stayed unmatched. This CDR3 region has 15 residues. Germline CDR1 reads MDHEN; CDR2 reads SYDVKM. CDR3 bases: TGTGCCAGCAGTTTGGGTTCAACAGGGGCTGCTGAAGCTTTCTTT. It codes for CASSLGSTGAAEAFF.

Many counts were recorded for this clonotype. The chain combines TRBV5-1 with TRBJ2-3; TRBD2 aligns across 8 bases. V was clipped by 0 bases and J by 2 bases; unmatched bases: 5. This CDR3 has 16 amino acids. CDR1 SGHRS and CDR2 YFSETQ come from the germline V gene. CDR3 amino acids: CASSLVLAESTDTQYF. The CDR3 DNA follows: TGCGCCAGCAGCTTGGTACTAGCGGAGTCCACAGATACGCAGTATTTT.

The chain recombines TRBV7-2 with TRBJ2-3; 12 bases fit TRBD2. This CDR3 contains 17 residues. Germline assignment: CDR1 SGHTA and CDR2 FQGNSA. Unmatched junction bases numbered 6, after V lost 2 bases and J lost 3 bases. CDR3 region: CASSLFSSGGATDTQYF. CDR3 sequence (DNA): TGTGCCAGCAGCTTATTCTCTAGCGGGGGGGCTACAGATACGCAGTATTTT.

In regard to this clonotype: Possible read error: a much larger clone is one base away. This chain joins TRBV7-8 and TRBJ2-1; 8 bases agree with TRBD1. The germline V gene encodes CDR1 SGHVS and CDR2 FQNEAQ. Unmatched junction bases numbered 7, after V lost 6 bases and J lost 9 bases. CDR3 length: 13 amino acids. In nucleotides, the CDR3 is TGTGCCAGCAGACTGGACAGGGCGAGTGAGCAGTTCTTC. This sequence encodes CASRLDRASEQFF.

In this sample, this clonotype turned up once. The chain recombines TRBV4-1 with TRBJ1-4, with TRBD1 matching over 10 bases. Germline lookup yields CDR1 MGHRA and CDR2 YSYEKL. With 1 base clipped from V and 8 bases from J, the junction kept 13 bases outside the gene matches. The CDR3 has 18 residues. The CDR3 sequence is CASSQAPGQGRRWEKLFF. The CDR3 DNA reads TGCGCCAGCAGCCAAGCCCCGGGACAGGGGCGCCGGTGGGAAAAACTGTTTTTT.

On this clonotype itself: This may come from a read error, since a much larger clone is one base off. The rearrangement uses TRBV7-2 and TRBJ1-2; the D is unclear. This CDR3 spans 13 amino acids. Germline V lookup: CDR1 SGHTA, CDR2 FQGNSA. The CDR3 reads CSSSLINRDGYTF. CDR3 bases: TGTTCCAGCAGCTTAATCAATAGGGATGGCTACACCTTC.

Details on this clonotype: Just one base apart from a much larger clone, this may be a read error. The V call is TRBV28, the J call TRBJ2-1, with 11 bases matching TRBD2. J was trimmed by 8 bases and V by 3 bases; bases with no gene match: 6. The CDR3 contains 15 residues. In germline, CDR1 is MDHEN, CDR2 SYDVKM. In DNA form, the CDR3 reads TGTGCCAGCAGTTTTAGCGGGAGGGCCGCAGATGAGCAGTTCTTC. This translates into CASSFSGRAADEQFF.

The CDR3 region has the DNA TGTGCCAGCAACCCGGGAATTGGGGACCCCTCCTACGAGCAGTACTTC. Amino acids: CASNPGIGDPSYEQYF. The genes are TRBV7-6 and TRBJ2-7; D tentatively fits TRBD1 or TRBD2 (5 bases each). The CDR3 is 16 residues long. Trimming cost V 7 bases and J 0 bases, with 19 bases left between them. CDR1 SGHVS and CDR2 FNYEAQ come from the germline V gene.